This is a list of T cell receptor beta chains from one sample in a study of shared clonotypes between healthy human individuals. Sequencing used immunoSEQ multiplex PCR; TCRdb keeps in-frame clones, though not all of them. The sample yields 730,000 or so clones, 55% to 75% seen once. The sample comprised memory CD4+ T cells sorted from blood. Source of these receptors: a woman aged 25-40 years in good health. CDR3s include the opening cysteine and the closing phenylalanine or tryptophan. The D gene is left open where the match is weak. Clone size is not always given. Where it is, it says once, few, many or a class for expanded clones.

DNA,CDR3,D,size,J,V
TGCGCCAGCAGCCAGGTCTTGGGGGAGCTGTTTTTT,CASSQVLGELFF,.,once,TRBJ2-2,TRBV4-1
TGTGCCAGCAGACACCTACAGGGTTGGCTGTACTTC,CASRHLQGWLYF,.,.,TRBJ2-5,TRBV28
TGTGCCAGCAGTGTACTCCAGGATAACACAGATACGCAGTATTTT,CASSVLQDNTDTQYF,.,.,TRBJ2-3,TRBV6-5
TGCGCCAGCAGCCCGGACAGTCTCTCCTACAATGAGCAGTTCTTC,CASSPDSLSYNEQFF,.,.,TRBJ2-1,TRBV5-1
TGTGCCAGCAGCTTCTCGGCTAGCGGGAGAGAGACCCAGTACTTC,CASSFSASGRETQYF,TRBD2,.,TRBJ2-5,TRBV5-4
TGTGCCAGCATCCTGACAGCTATGAACACTGAAGCTTTCTTT,CASILTAMNTEAFF,.,.,TRBJ1-1,TRBV7-9
TGCGCCAGTGGCAGCTCCTACGAGCAGTACTTC,CASGSSYEQYF,.,.,TRBJ2-7,TRBV5-1
TGTGCCAGCAGCGGACAGGGTTACGAGCAGTACTTC,CASSGQGYEQYF,TRBD1,.,TRBJ2-7,TRBV2
TGTGCCACCAGCAGAAACGCAGGGAGATTCGATGAAAAACTGTTTTTT,CATSRNAGRFDEKLFF,.,.,TRBJ1-4,TRBV15
TGTGCCAGCAGCCCGCAGGGAGTCGGCTCCTACGAGCAGTACTTC,CASSPQGVGSYEQYF,.,.,TRBJ2-7,TRBV6-1
TGTGCCAGCAGGGGGGACTACCTCAATGAGCAGTTCTTC,CASRGDYLNEQFF,TRBD2,few,TRBJ2-1,TRBV2
TGTGCCAGCAGCCACAGGAGCGTTCTCGACGAGCAGTACTTC,CASSHRSVLDEQYF,.,.,TRBJ2-7,TRBV6-6
TGTGCCAGCAGCCGCCCGGCGGGGACTAGCGGGGGTGAGCAGTTCTTC,CASSRPAGTSGGEQFF,TRBD2,.,TRBJ2-1,TRBV7-2
TGTGCCAGCAGTGACGGACAGGGGGCGCGTGGCTACACCTTC,CASSDGQGARGYTF,TRBD1,few,TRBJ1-2,TRBV5-6
TGTGCCAGCAGTGACCAGTGGGGGAATGGGCCCCAGCATTTT,CASSDQWGNGPQHF,.,.,TRBJ1-5,TRBV2
TGCGCCAGCAGACCCGGGACGGGGAGCTCTTTCGAGCAGTACTTC,CASRPGTGSSFEQYF,.,.,TRBJ2-7,TRBV10-2
TGTGCCAGCAAACCTACAAACCCCCTCCACGGTGAGCAGTTCTTC,CASKPTNPLHGEQFF,.,.,TRBJ2-1,TRBV27
TGTGCCAGCAGCCCCCGCTCAGGGGGGAGCACAGATACGCAGTATTTT,CASSPRSGGSTDTQYF,.,.,TRBJ2-3,TRBV5-4
TGTGCCAGCAGCTTGTGGGCACTAGGACACAATGAGCAGTTCTTC,CASSLWALGHNEQFF,.,.,TRBJ2-1,TRBV7-9
TGTGCCAGCAGCTTAACGAGGACGTCTGGAAACACCATATATTTT,CASSLTRTSGNTIYF,.,.,TRBJ1-3,TRBV7-2
TGTGCCAGCAGCCAGAGGGACAGAGTTAATCAGCCCCAGCATTTT,CASSQRDRVNQPQHF,TRBD1,.,TRBJ1-5,TRBV5-6
TGTGCCAGCAGTGAGCAGCTAGCGGGAGTGCTTGAGCAGTTCTTC,CASSEQLAGVLEQFF,TRBD2,few,TRBJ2-1,TRBV2
TGTGCCAGCAGAGAGTTGGGGGTAACTAATGAAAAACTGTTTTTT,CASRELGVTNEKLFF,.,.,TRBJ1-4,TRBV6-1
TGCGCCAGCAGTGTTTGGAGGAACACTGAAGCTTTCTTT,CASSVWRNTEAFF,.,.,TRBJ1-1,TRBV10-1
TGTGCCAGCAGTTACCTCGCCCCCCAGCTAAAACTGTTTTTT,CASSYLAPQLKLFF,.,.,TRBJ1-4,TRBV6-5
TGTGCCAGCAGTTTCGGGGGTTTCACAGATACGCAGTATTTT,CASSFGGFTDTQYF,.,.,TRBJ2-3,TRBV7-2
TGCGCCAGCAGACACACAGGTTCTAATGAAAAACTGTTTTTT,CASRHTGSNEKLFF,.,few,TRBJ1-4,TRBV4-1
TGTGCCAGCAGCGGGGTTCTAGCGGGGATCGAGCAGTACTTC,CASSGVLAGIEQYF,TRBD2,.,TRBJ2-7,TRBV7-9
TGCGCCAGCAGCCCGGGGACCGCGGGGAATGAGCAGTTCTTC,CASSPGTAGNEQFF,.,few,TRBJ2-1,TRBV5-1
TGTGCCAGTAGTGTCCGGGAGACCCAGTACTTC,CASSVRETQYF,.,.,TRBJ2-5,TRBV19
TGTGCCAGCAGCTTGTCGGGGACGGGGCAGCCCCAGCATTTT,CASSLSGTGQPQHF,.,.,TRBJ1-5,TRBV5-6
TGTGCCAGCAGCGTAGTACTAGCGGGAGGGGAGCTGTTTTTT,CASSVVLAGGELFF,TRBD2,few,TRBJ2-2,TRBV9
TGTGCCAGCAGCTTAGTAGCAGGGGACAGTGGAAACACCATATATTTT,CASSLVAGDSGNTIYF,TRBD1,.,TRBJ1-3,TRBV11-2
TGTGCCAGCAGTGATGCGTTAGCGGGAGTCTTTGGCTCCTACAATGAGCAGTTCTTC,CASSDALAGVFGSYNEQFF,TRBD2,.,TRBJ2-1,TRBV2
TGTGCCAGCAGTGAATTGGAAGAGCAGTTCTTC,CASSELEEQFF,.,.,TRBJ2-1,TRBV2
TGTGCCAGCTCACCACCGGTAGGCTACTCCTACAATGAGCAGTTCTTC,CASSPPVGYSYNEQFF,.,.,TRBJ2-1,TRBV18
TGTGCCAGCAGACTAGCGGGAGGGTATGAGCAGTTCTTC,CASRLAGGYEQFF,TRBD2,.,TRBJ2-1,TRBV11-2
TGTGCCAGCAGCTCTGGACTAGCGGGAGGTGGGACCGGGGAGCTGTTTTTT,CASSSGLAGGGTGELFF,TRBD2,.,TRBJ2-2,TRBV7-9
TGTGCCAGCAGTGGGGCTAATAGCAATCAGCCCCAGCATTTT,CASSGANSNQPQHF,.,.,TRBJ1-5,TRBV27
TGTGCCAGTACGGCTAGCGGGACTAGCTCCTACGAGCAGTACTTC,CASTASGTSSYEQYF,TRBD2,.,TRBJ2-7,TRBV28
TGTGCCAGCTCAACAGGGGAAAGCATCTACGAGCAGTACTTC,CASSTGESIYEQYF,TRBD1,.,TRBJ2-7,TRBV18
TGTGCCAGCAGCGTAGGGCTAAGGGGGAGCCAGACCCAGTACTTC,CASSVGLRGSQTQYF,.,.,TRBJ2-5,TRBV9
TGTGCCAGCAGTGAGGCTCGATCACAGGGGACCCAGTACTTC,CASSEARSQGTQYF,.,.,TRBJ2-5,TRBV2
TGTGCCAGCAGCTTCGCCGGACAGGGGGTTACTGGCTACACCTTC,CASSFAGQGVTGYTF,TRBD1,few,TRBJ1-2,TRBV11-2
TGTGCCAGCAGCTTAGAGACAGCAACTGGGACCCAGTACTTC,CASSLETATGTQYF,.,.,TRBJ2-5,TRBV11-2
TGCGCCAGCAGCTTGGGGGGACAGGGATCACAGCCCCAGCATTTT,CASSLGGQGSQPQHF,TRBD1,.,TRBJ1-5,TRBV5-1